Reported below is one T cell receptor beta chain. Its specificity is not known. The missing CDR3 end, 3 residues past where the read stops, is filled in from the germline J gene. This sample is drawn from a study of T cell clonality in common variable immunodeficiency. Findings and limits, study-wide: Compared with controls, CVID subjects had fewer shared TCRbeta clones. Fewer deletions and N-nucleotide insertions were reportedly seen in common variable immunodeficiency TCR beta sequences. TCRbeta clonality was increased in CVID versus healthy controls.

Here immunoSEQ multiplex PCR was the method, and the copy in TCRdb shows in-frame clones only, minus some. The sample shows about 35,000 clones, none of them appearing just once. CVID subjects were 15 female and around 28 male, aged roughly 9 to 64. Blood came from CVID subjects not ill and not taking immunomodulatory or immunosuppressive medication. V shed 5 bases and J shed 4 bases, with 16 bases lying between them. This CDR3 is 15 amino acids long. Germline assignment: CDR1 MNHEY and CDR2 SVGEGT. The sample comprised peripheral blood mononuclear cells. V gene TRBV6-2 or TRBV6-3 combines with J gene TRBJ2-3, with TRBD2 as a possible D gene (5 bases). The clonotype comes from a human donor with common variable immunodeficiency. The part of the CDR3 DNA that was read is TGTGCCAGCAGTCCCGGCGGGCTAGCCCCAGATACG. This translates into CASSPGGLAPDT. The whole CDR3 protein is CASSPGGLAPDTQYF.